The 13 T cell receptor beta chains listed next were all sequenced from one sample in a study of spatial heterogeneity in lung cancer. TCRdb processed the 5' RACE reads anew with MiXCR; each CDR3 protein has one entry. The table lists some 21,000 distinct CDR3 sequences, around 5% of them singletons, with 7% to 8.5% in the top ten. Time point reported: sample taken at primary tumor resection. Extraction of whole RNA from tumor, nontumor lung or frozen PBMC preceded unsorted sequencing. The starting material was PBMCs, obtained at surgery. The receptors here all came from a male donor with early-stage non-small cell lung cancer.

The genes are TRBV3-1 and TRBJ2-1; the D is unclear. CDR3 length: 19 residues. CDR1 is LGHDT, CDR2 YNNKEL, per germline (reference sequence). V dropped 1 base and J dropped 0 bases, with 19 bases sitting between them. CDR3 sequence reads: CASSQVPGLEVSSYNEQFF. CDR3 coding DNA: TGTGCCAGCAGCCAAGTTCCCGGGCTAGAGGTTAGCTCCTACAATGAGCAGTTCTTC.

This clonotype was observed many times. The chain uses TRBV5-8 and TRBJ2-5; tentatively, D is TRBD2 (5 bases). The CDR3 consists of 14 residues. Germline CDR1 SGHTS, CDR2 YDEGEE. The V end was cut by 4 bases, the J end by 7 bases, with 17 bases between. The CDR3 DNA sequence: TGTGCCAGCAGCGTTGTGAGGGCACGCGGGACCCAGTACTTC. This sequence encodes CASSVVRARGTQYF.

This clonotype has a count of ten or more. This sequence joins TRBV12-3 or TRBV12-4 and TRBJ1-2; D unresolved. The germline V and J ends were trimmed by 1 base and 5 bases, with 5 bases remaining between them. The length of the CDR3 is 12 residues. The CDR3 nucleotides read TGTGCCAGCAGTTTAGTCTCGTATGGCTACACCTTC. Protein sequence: CASSLVSYGYTF.

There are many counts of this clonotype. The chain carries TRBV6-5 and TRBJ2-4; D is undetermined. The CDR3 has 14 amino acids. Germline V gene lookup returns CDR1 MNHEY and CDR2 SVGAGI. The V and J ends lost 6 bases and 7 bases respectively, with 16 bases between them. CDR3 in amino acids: CASSSARSANIQYF. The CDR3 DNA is TGTGCCAGCAGCTCCGCCAGGTCGGCGAACATTCAGTACTTC.

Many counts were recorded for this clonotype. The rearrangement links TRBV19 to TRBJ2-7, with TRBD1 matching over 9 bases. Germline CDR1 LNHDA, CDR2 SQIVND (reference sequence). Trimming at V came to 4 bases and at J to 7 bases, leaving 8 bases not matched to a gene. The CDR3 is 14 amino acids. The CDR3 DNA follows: TGTGCCAGTAGTACATCACAGGGGGCGAAAGAGCAGTACTTC. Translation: CASSTSQGAKEQYF.

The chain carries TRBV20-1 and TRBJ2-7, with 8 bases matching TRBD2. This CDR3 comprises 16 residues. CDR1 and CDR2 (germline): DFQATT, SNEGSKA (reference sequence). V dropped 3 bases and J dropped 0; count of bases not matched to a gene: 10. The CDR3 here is CSARMGVGGDSYEQYF. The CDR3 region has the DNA TGCAGTGCTAGGATGGGGGTCGGGGGGGACTCCTACGAGCAGTACTTC.

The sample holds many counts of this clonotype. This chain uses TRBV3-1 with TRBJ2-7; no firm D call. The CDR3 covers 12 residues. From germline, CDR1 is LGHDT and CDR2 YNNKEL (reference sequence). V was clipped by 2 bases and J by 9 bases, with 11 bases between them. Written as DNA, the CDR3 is TGTGCCAGCAGCCAAAAGGGCTCACGGCAGTACTTC. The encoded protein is CASSQKGSRQYF.

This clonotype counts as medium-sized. The CDR3 DNA reads TGTGCCAGCAGTTATCAGCGGGAACCCTCCTACGAGCAGTACTTC. Residues: CASSYQREPSYEQYF. The chain recombines TRBV28 with TRBJ2-7, with TRBD2 matching 7 bases. CDR1 and CDR2 from the germline V gene are MDHEN and SYDVKM. The CDR3 is made up of 15 amino acids. V shed 4 bases, J shed 0 bases, and the junction held 6 bases outside the gene matches. The variable domain in full, with the rest retrieved from reference TRBV28 and TRBJ2-7, is DVKVTQSSRYLVKRTGEKVFLECVQDMDHENMFWYRQDPGLGLRLIYFSYDVKMKEKGDIPEGYSVSREKKERFSLILESASTNQTSMYLCASSYQREPSYEQYFGPGTRLTVT.

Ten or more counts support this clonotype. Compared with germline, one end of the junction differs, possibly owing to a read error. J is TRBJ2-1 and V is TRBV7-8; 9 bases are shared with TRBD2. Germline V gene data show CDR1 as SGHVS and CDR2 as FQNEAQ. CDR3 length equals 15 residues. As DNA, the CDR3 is TGTGCCAGCAGCTTAAGGGGGGGGACTAGCAGCCGTTGGCTCTTC. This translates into CASSLRGGTSSRWLF. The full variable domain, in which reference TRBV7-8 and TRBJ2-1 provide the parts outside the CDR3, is GAGVSQSPRYKVAKRGQDVALRCDPISGHVSLFWYQQALGQGPEFLTYFQNEAQLDKSGLPSDRFFAERPEGSVSTLKIQRTQQEDSAVYLCASSLRGGTSSRWLFGPGTRLTVL.

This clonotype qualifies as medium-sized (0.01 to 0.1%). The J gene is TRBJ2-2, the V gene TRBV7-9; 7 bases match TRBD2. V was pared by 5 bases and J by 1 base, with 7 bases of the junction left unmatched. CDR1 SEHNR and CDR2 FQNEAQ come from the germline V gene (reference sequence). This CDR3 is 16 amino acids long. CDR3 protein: CASSQQAGVNTGELFF. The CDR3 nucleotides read TGTGCCAGCAGCCAACAGGCGGGGGTGAACACCGGGGAGCTGTTTTTT.

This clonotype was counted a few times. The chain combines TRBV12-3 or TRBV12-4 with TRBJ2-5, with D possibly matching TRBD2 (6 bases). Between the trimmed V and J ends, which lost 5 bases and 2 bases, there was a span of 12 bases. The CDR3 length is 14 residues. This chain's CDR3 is CASSPSSAQETQYF. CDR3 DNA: TGTGCCAGCAGTCCCTCTAGCGCTCAAGAGACCCAGTACTTC.

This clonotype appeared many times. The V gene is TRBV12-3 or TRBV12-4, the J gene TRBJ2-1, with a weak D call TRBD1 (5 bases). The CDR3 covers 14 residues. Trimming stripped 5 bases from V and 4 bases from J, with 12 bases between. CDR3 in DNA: TGTGCCAGCAGTGATTCCGGACATTACAATGAGCAGTTCTTC. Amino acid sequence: CASSDSGHYNEQFF.

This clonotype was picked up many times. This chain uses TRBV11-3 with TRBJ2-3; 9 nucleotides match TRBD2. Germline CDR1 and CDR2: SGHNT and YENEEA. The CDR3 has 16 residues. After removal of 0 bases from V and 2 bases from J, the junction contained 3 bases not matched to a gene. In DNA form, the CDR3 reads TGTGCCAGCAGCTTAGATGGGACTAGCACCACAGATACGCAGTATTTT. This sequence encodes CASSLDGTSTTDTQYF.